The present TCR beta chain was sequenced within a study of tissue T cells after allogeneic stem cell transplantation. By its share, this clone is medium-sized. The V gene's germline CDR1 is MNHEY and CDR2 SVGAGI. The length of the CDR3 is 13 residues. Trimming removed 2 bases at V and 4 bases at J, with 6 bases between. The repertoire was sequenced with immunoSEQ multiplex PCR; TCRdb's copy has only in-frame clones and lacks some. The top ten hold 20% to 30% of the sample, which has 5,000 to 6,500 clones, 55% to 75% seen once. The sample here was tissue from the stomach, taken at autopsy. The chain employs TRBV6-5 and TRBJ1-5, with unresolved D. The sequence came from a woman aged 18 to 55 with breast cancer. The CDR3 region is CASSYGGNQPQHF. CDR3 in DNA: TGTGCCAGCAGTTACGGAGGGAATCAGCCCCAGCATTTT.